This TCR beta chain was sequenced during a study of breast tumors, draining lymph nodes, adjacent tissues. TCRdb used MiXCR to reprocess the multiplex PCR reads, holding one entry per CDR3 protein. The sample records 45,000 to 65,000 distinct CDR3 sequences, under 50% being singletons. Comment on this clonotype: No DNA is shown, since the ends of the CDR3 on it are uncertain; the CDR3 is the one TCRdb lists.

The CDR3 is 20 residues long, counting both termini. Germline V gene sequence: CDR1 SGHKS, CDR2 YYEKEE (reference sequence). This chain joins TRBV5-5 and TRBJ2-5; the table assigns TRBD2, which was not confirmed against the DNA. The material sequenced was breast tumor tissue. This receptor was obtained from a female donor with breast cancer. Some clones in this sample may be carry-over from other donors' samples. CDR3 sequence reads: CASSPDDPCSARRQGETQYF.